This TCR beta chain is drawn from a study of OX40 agonist ivuxolimab in advanced cancers. The repertoire was sequenced with immunoSEQ multiplex PCR; TCRdb's copy has only in-frame clones and lacks some. The sample carries 52,000 or so clones, 65% to 85% recorded once. Prior autoimmune disease or systemic immunosuppression barred patients. Germline V CDR1 and CDR2: MDHEN, SYDVKM. J was trimmed by 6 bases and V by 3 bases; bases with no gene match: 5. This CDR3 is built from 14 residues. The clonotype was recovered from an adult with an advanced solid tumor such as melanoma, head and neck, liver or kidney cancer. The chain employs TRBV28 and TRBJ1-5; the match to TRBD1 covers 7 bases. The sample in question was CD4+ or CD8+ T cells sorted from blood, obtained in a trial of the OX40 agonist ivuxolimab. The CDR3: CASSFEGAVQPQHF. CDR3 bases: TGTGCCAGCAGTTTCGAGGGGGCCGTTCAGCCCCAGCATTTT. The variable domain in full, completed from reference TRBV28 and TRBJ1-5, reads DVKVTQSSRYLVKRTGEKVFLECVQDMDHENMFWYRQDPGLGLRLIYFSYDVKMKEKGDIPEGYSVSREKKERFSLILESASTNQTSMYLCASSFEGAVQPQHFGDGTRLSIL.